This T cell receptor (beta chain) is from a study of shared clonotypes between healthy human individuals. The CDR3 has 15 amino acids. Germline CDR1 and CDR2: MNHEY and SVGAGI. The V segment lost 0 bases and the J segment 10 bases; nucleotides outside the gene matches: 5. Comment on this clone: Other DNA sequences in this sample translate to the same CDR3.

The data were produced by immunoSEQ multiplex PCR, yet TCRdb's version contains in-frame clones alone and is incomplete. The profile shows roughly 2.5 million clones, approximately 94% of them singletons. The material sequenced was naive CD4+ T cells sorted from blood. As to subset: CD45RA+ positively selected. The chain uses TRBV6-5 and TRBJ2-1; TRBD1 agrees at 11 bases. The sequence came from a man aged 18 to 30 in good health. The CDR3 nucleotides are TGTGCCAGCAGTTACTCGGGGACAGGGGGATACGAGCAGTTCTTC. This translates into CASSYSGTGGYEQFF.